This TCR beta chain was captured in a study of T cell repertoires in cytomegalovirus infection. On the study more broadly: Both recently identified HLA-C-restricted and well-studied HLA-B-restricted CMV epitopes were used in the study. Indications came from public TCR beta signatures; they pointed to CMV infection and to a matching HLA type. General study results and limits: There were HLA-C-restricted CMV-specific TCR beta clonotypes dominating the ex vivo response. CMV carriers with the relevant HLA were identified by cumulative public TCR beta family frequency.

Germline V gene lookup returns CDR1 ENHRY and CDR2 SYGVKD. Deletions cut 8 bases from V and 5 bases from J, with 16 bases between. The CDR3 contains 15 residues. A few counts support this clonotype. Its cognate antigen is unknown. TCRdb itself ran the reads through MiXCR, one entry per CDR3 protein. The sample holds approximately 300,000 distinct CDR3 sequences, around 29% seen once. This specimen was cultured PBMCs, taken from culture after CMV antigen stimulation. The rearrangement links TRBV10-3 to TRBJ1-6; maybe TRBD1 (5 bases). This clonotype was obtained from a human donor in good health (CMV status not recorded). Some clones in this sample may be carry-over from other donors' samples. CDR3 residues: CAIGGRGRDNSPLHF. CDR3 nucleotide sequence: TGTGCCATCGGAGGTCGGGGCAGGGATAATTCACCCCTCCACTTT.